This T cell receptor (beta chain) was sequenced in a study of human thymus T cells. Measured with immunoSEQ multiplex PCR; TCRdb has only the in-frame clones, and not every one. This table has tens of thousands of clones, 85% to 95% appearing once. Corrective heart surgery yielded resections, and these provided the thymus tissue. Looked up from germline, CDR1 is MDHEN and CDR2 is SYDVKM. The V and J ends lost 5 bases and 4 bases respectively, with 15 bases between them. The CDR3 is 15 amino acids. This clone was seen only once. The gene calls are TRBV28 and TRBJ2-1; D is possibly TRBD2 (6 bases). Specimen: thymus tissue. This sequence was found in a girl less than two years old with a congenital heart defect but otherwise immunologically healthy. Written as DNA, the CDR3 is TGTGCCAGCAGTCACACCCCGACTAGTTACAATGAGCAGTTCTTC. Encoded protein: CASSHTPTSYNEQFF.